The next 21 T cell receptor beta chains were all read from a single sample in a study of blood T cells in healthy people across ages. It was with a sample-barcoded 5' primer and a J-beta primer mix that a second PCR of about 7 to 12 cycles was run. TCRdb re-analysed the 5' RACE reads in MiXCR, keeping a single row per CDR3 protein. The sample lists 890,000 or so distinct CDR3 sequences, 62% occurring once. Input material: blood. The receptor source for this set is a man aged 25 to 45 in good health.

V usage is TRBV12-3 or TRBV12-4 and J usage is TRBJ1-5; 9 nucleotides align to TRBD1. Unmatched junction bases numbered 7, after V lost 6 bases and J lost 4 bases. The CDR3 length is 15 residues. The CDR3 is CASRTGTGHNQPQHF. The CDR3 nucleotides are TGTGCCAGCAGGACCGGGACAGGGCATAATCAGCCCCAGCATTTT.

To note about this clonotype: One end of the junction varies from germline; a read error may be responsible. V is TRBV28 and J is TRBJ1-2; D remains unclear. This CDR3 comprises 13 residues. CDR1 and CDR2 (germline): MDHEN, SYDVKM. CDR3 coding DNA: TGTACCAGCAGTAGACCGACCGTGCGGGGCTACACCTTC. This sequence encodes CTSSRPTVRGYTF.

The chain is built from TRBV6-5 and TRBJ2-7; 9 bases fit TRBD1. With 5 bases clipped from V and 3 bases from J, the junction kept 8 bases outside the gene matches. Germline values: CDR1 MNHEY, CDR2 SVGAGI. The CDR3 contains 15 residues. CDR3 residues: CASSKNGDRVYEQYF. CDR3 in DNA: TGTGCCAGCAGTAAAAACGGGGACAGGGTCTACGAGCAGTACTTC.

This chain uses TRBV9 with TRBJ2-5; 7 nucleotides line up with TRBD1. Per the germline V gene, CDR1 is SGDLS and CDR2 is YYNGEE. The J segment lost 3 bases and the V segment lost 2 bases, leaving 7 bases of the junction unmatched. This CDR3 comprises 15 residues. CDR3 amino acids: CASSVGQAIEETQYF. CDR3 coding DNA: TGTGCCAGCAGCGTCGGACAGGCAATAGAAGAGACCCAGTACTTC. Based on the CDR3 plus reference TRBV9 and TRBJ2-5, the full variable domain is DSGVTQTPKHLITATGQRVTLRCSPRSGDLSVYWYQQSLDQGLQFLIQYYNGEERAKGNILERFSAQQFPDLHSELNLSSLELGDSALYFCASSVGQAIEETQYFGPGTRLLVL.

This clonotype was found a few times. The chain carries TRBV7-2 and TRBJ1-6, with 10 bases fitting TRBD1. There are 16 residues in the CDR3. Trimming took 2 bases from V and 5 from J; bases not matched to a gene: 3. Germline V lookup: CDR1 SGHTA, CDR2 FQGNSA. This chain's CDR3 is CASSLPGQGDNSPLHF. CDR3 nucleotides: TGTGCCAGCAGCTTACCAGGACAGGGGGATAATTCACCCCTCCACTTT.

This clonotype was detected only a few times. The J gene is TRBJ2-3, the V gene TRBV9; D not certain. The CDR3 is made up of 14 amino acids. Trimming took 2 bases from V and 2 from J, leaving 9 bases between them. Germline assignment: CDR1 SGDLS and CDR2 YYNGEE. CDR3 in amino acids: CASSVLEFTDTQYF. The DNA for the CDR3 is TGTGCCAGCAGCGTCCTGGAGTTCACAGATACGCAGTATTTT.

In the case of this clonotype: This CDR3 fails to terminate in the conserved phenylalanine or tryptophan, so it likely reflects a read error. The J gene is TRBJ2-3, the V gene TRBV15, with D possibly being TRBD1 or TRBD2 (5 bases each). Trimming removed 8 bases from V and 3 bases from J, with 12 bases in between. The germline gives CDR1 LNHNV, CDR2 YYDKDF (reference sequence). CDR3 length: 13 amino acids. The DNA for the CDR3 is TGTGCCACCTGGGACGGCGTGACAGATACGCAGTATGTT. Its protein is CATWDGVTDTQYV.

The DNA for the CDR3 is TGTGCCAGCAGCTTAATGCAGGTCCCCGGGGCCAACGTCCTGACTTTC. Residues: CASSLMQVPGANVLTF. This chain connects TRBV7-3 to TRBJ2-6; D unresolved. V lost 1 base and J lost 4, with 11 bases in between. Germline V gene lookup returns CDR1 SGHTA and CDR2 FQGTGA. The CDR3 is 16 residues long.

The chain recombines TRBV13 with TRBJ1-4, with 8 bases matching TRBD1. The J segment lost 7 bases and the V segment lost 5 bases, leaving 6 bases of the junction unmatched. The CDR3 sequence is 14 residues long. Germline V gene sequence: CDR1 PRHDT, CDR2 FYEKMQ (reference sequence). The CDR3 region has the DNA TGTGCCAGCAGCGACGCCGGACAGGGTGAAAAACTGTTTTTT. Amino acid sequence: CASSDAGQGEKLFF. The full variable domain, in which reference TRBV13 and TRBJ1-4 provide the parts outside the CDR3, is AAGVIQSPRHLIKEKRETATLKCYPIPRHDTVYWYQQGPGQDPQFLISFYEKMQSDKGSIPDRFSAQQFSDYHSELNMSSLELGDSALYFCASSDAGQGEKLFFGSGTQLSVL.

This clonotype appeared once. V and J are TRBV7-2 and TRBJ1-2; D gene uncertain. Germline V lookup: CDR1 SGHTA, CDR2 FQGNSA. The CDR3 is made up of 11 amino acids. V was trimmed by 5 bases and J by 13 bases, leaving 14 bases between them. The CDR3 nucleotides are TGTGCCAGCAGCGGAGGGCAGGTGCCCACCTTC. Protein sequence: CASSGGQVPTF.

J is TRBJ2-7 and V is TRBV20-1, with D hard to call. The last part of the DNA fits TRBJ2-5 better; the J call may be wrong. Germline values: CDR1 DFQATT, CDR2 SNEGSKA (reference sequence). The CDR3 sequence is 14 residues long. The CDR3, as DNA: TGCAGTGCTAGAGATGCTGGGATTAGAGAGACCCAGTACTTC. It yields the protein CSARDAGIRETQYF.

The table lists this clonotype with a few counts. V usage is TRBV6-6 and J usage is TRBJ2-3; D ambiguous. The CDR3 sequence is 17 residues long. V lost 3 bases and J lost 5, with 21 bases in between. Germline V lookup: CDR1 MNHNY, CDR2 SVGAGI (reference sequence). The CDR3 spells CASSYFQVPGPEDTQYF. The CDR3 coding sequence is TGTGCCAGCAGTTATTTCCAGGTCCCCGGACCGGAAGATACGCAGTATTTT.

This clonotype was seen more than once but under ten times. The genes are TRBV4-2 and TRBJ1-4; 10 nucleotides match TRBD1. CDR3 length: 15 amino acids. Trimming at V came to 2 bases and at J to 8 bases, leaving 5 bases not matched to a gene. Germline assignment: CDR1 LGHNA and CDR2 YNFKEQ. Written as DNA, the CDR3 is TGTGCCAGCAGCCAACCCGGACAGGGGGACGAAAAACTGTTTTTT. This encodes CASSQPGQGDEKLFF.

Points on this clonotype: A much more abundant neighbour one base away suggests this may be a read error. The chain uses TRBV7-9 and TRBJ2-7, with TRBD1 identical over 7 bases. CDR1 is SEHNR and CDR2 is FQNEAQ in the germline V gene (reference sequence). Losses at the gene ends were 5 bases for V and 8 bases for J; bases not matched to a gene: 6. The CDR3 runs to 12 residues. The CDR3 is CASSQTGDKQYF. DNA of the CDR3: TGTGCCAGCAGCCAAACAGGGGACAAGCAGTACTTC.

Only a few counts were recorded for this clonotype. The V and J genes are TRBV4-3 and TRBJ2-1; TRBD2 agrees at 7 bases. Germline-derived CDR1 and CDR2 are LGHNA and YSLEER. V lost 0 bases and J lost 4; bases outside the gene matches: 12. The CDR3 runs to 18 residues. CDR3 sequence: CASSQDSGLGITYNEQFF. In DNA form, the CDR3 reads TGCGCCAGCAGCCAAGATTCAGGACTAGGTATAACATACAATGAGCAGTTCTTC.

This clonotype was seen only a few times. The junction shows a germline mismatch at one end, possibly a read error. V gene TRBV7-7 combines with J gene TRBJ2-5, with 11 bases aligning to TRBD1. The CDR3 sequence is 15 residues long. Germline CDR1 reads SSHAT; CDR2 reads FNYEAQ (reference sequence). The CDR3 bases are TGTGCTAGCAGCTCCCGGGACAGGGGGTCAGAGACCCAGTACTTC. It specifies CASSSRDRGSETQYF.

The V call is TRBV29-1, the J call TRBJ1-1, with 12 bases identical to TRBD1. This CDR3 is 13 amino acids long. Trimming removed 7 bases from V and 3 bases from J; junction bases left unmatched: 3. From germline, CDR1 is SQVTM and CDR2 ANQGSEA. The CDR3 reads CSGDRGLDTEAFF. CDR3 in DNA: TGCAGCGGGGACAGGGGGCTTGACACTGAAGCTTTCTTT.

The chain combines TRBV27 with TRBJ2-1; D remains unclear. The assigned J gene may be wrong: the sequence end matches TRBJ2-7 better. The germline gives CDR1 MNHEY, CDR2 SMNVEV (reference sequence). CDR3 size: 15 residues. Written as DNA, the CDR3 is TGTGCCAGCAGCTCCCCCCGAACCCCCCAGTACGAGCAGTACTTC. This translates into CASSSPRTPQYEQYF.

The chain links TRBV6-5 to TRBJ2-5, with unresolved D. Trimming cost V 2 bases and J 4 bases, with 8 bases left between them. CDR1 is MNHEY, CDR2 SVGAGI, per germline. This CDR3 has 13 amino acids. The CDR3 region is CASSYDGLETQYF. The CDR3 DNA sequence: TGTGCCAGCAGTTACGACGGGTTAGAGACCCAGTACTTC.

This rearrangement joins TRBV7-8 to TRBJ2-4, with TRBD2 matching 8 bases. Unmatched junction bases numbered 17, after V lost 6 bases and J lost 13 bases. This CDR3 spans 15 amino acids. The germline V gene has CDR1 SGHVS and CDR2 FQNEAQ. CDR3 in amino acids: CASSQTPGGYNEQYF. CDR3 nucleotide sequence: TGTGCCAGCAGTCAGACCCCGGGGGGGTACAATGAGCAGTACTTC.

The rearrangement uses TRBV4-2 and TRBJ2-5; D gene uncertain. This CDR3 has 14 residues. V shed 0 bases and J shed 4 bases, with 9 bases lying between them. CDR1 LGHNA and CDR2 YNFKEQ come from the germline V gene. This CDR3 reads CASSQEYAGETQYF. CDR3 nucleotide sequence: TGTGCCAGCAGCCAAGAATACGCCGGAGAGACCCAGTACTTC.